This note documents a single TCR beta chain sequence. Produced via immunoSEQ multiplex PCR; TCRdb's table is partial and in-frame only. The table includes tens of thousands of clones, 90% detected once. This sample was taken from a study of cytotoxic CD8 clonotypes in ibrutinib-treated CLL. On the study more broadly: Following treatment for a median around 13 months, range 6 to 36, response samples were then taken.

Germline V gene sequence: CDR1 SGHDT, CDR2 YYEEEE. The trim removed 4 bases at V and 2 bases at J, leaving 5 bases unmatched. This CDR3 contains 16 residues. This chain uses TRBV5-6 with TRBJ2-1; 11 bases map to TRBD2. The specimen was PBMCs, collected after 12 months of ibrutinib treatment. The receptor's source is a human donor with chronic lymphocytic leukemia. The CDR3 loop is CASSRTSGRAYNEQFF. The CDR3 coding sequence is TGTGCCAGCAGCCGTACTAGCGGGAGAGCCTACAATGAGCAGTTCTTC.